This T cell receptor (beta chain) is from a study of neurological immune-mediated disorders (dated 2019 in TCRdb). Context from the whole study: Peripheral blood TCR-beta repertoires from patients with HTLV-I-associated myelopathy (HAM/TSP), patients with multiple sclerosis, and healthy controls were compared in the study using UMI-based sequencing. The cohort comprised around 70 subjects: 14 HAM/TSP patients, around 35 multiple sclerosis patients and about 20 healthy controls. Longitudinal samples, technical triplicates and paired sorted CD4+ and CD8+ T-cell subsets, alongside PBMC samples, were included among the roughly 110 TCR-beta libraries.

This clonotype was counted between two and nine times. No antigen is known for it. Per-base qualities were not stored, and no clone one base away is much larger. Broader findings and caveats from the paper: No identical CDR3 amino acid sequences were found to be shared among expanded clones across subjects, suggesting that TCR-beta repertoires were private in all groups. TCR clonal expansion was highest in HAM/TSP patients and lowest in MS patients, with MS patients falling below even healthy controls.

Relative to germline, V is 3 bases shorter and J is 8 bases shorter, with 14 bases between their ends. The cysteine opens and the phenylalanine closes a CDR3 of 14 amino acids. Of the read, only the CDR3 DNA is kept; its 42 bases are in frame from base 1. Via the germline V gene, CDR1 is KGHSH and CDR2 LQKENI. cDNA was synthesized by template-switch 5'RACE using a primer carrying a 10-nucleotide random unique molecular identifier by which each TCR transcript was tagged. Each sequencing run produced over 160 million TCR-beta sequences covering 15-18 subjects. The RNeasy kit was used to extract total RNA. The KAPA Real-time Library Amplification kit was used to amplify TCR-beta VDJ regions with primers for the TCR constant region and the 5'RACE anchor. A first PCR added sample indexes and Illumina adaptors, after which a second PCR increased the library yield. After purification with Ampure beads, the TCR product of roughly 650 bp was size-selected on a 2% E-gel SizeSelection system. Before pooling, libraries had their quality checked on a Bioanalyzer, their concentration measured with Qubit, and their quantity determined with the Kapa Library Quantification kit. Paired-end 2 x 150 bp sequencing of the libraries was performed on an Illumina HiSeq 2500. To increase sequence diversity, roughly 25-31% phiX was spiked into each library pool. In the original analysis: The quality-filtered reads were processed with the UMI-based MiGEC pipeline, whose error correction step removed more than 80% of the raw TCR sequences. VDJ genes were aligned to IMGT germline references, and each clonotype was defined by a unique CDR3 amino acid sequence together with V-J genes. Clonal expansion, Shannon diversity, and CDR3 relatedness (CalcPairwiseDistances, ClusterSamples) were evaluated with VDJtools, and phylogenetic trees were built with CLCbio workbench. Using coefficient-of-variation modelling across technical triplicates, the study counted a clone as expanded if it had at least 8 unique UMIs. The public reads were quality trimmed at Q25 with fastp and then assembled into clones with MiXCR by TCRdb, keeping productive beta chains. A single entry per CDR3 protein holds the most common genes and DNA from its merged rows. These V and J calls rely on TCRdb rather than the paper's analysis. The sample table records 18,000 or so distinct CDR3 sequences; about a quarter of these occur just once. 30% to 40% of the sample is taken by the ten largest.

For unsorted PBMC libraries, 2 million PBMCs were used after storage in RNAlater at -80 degrees C until RNA extraction. PBMCs were separated from peripheral blood using Ficoll-Hypaque density gradient centrifugation and then cryopreserved in liquid nitrogen. The specimen sequenced was PBMCs. The receptor was derived from a man aged 50 to 59 with HTLV-1-associated myelopathy (HAM/TSP). The V and J segments used are TRBV18 and TRBJ2-1; the D gene could be TRBD1 or TRBD2, each one agreeing over 6 bases. The sequence in DNA is TGTGCCAGCTCACCTCTCCTGGGGGGCGATGAGCAGTTCTTC. Its translation reads: CASSPLLGGDEQFF.